This TCR beta chain was profiled in a study of T cells in Graves' hyperthyroidism and ophthalmopathy. V was pared by 6 bases and J by 1 base, with 5 bases of the junction left unmatched. This CDR3 contains 14 residues. Clinical Activity Scores of at least 3, NOSPECS grades of at least 4 and durations under 3 months characterized ophthalmopathy patients. Each diagnosis was grounded in clinical symptoms, serum thyroxine and TRAb, thyroid ultrasound, and orbital computed tomography. Study-level findings and limits: Most expanded thyroid clonotypes above 0.001 recurred in blood. In validation, the model predicted ophthalmopathy. These predictions came a median approximately 5.9 months before onset.

Regions amplified from RNA transcripts were the TCR beta CDR3 regions. Using the HTBI primer set, a first-round RT-PCR was run on the TCR CDR3. TCRdb reprocessed the multiplex PCR reads via MiXCR and lists one record per CDR3 protein. The sample includes approximately 350,000 distinct CDR3 sequences, about 15% of them seen just once. In the case of this clonotype: What it binds is not known.

Specimen: blood. The clonotype was recovered from a woman aged 60-75 years with Graves' ophthalmopathy. The chain combines TRBV12-3 or TRBV12-4 with TRBJ2-7; the match to TRBD1 covers 8 bases. In DNA, the CDR3 is TGTGCCAGCAGGCCGGGACAGGAGTCCTACGAGCAGTACTTC. It is translated as CASRPGQESYEQYF.